The 2 T cell receptor beta chains presented below share a single source sample, sequenced in a study of control samples from healthy donors and cancer patients. The protocol was immunoSEQ multiplex PCR, while the TCRdb copy is restricted to in-frame clones and leaves out a portion. Here the sample spans 100,000 to 150,000 clones, about 91% being singletons. Sequencing was performed on blood. The source is a man in his late teens or twenties in good health.

The V call is TRBV7-9, the J call TRBJ1-3; D not resolved. V was clipped by 5 bases and J by 1 base, with 15 bases between them. This CDR3 region has 16 residues. Per germline, CDR1 SEHNR and CDR2 FQNEAQ (reference sequence). The chain's CDR3 is CASSPSRGGSGNTIYF. As DNA, the CDR3 is TGTGCCAGCAGCCCATCCCGGGGTGGGTCTGGAAACACCATATATTTT.

This chain connects TRBV12-5 to TRBJ1-1; D is ambiguous. Germline CDR1 reads LGHNT; CDR2 reads FRNRAP. The V gene lost 2 bases and the J gene lost 1 base, with 14 bases spanning the gap. This CDR3 is 16 amino acids long. CDR3 nucleotide sequence: TGTGCTAGTGGTTTGACGATAATGAGGGAGAACACTGAAGCTTTCTTT. Protein sequence: CASGLTIMRENTEAFF.